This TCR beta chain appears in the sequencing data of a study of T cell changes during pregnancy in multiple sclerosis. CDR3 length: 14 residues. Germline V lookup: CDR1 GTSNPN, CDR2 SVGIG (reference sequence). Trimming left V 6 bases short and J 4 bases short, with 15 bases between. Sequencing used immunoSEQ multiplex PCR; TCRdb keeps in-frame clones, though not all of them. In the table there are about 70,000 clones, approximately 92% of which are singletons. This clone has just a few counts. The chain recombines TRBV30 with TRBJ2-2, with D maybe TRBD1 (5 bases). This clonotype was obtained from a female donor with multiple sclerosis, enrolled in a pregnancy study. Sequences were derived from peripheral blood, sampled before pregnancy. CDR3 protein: CACRGGAGTGELFF. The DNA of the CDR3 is TGTGCCTGCCGCGGTGGGGCAGGCACCGGGGAGCTGTTTTTT. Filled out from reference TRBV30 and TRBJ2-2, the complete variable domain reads SQTIHQWPATLVQPVGSPLSLECTVEGTSNPNLYWYRQAAGRGLQLLFYSVGIGQISSEVPQNLSASRPQDRQFILSSKKLLLSDSGFYLCACRGGAGTGELFFGEGSRLTVL.